Each of the 15 T cell receptor beta chains below was sequenced from the same sample in a study of T cells in Graves' hyperthyroidism and ophthalmopathy. Template material for amplifying TCR beta CDR3 regions consisted of RNA transcripts. HTBI primers were the set used in a first-round RT-PCR of the TCR CDR3. TCRdb called the multiplex PCR reads again in MiXCR, with one record for every CDR3 protein. Of around 620,000 distinct CDR3 sequences in the sample, roughly 17% were seen once. The sample taken for sequencing was blood. The receptors stem from a young woman with Graves' hyperthyroidism.

This clonotype was found many times. The chain combines TRBV20-1 with TRBJ1-1; a possible D gene is TRBD1 (5 bases). In germline, CDR1 is DFQATT, CDR2 SNEGSKA (reference sequence). The ends were cut back, 3 bases at V and 1 base at J, with 9 bases in the middle. CDR3 length: 13 amino acids. The CDR3 sequence: CSARGLENTEAFF. CDR3 nucleotides: TGCAGTGCTAGGGGACTAGAGAACACTGAAGCTTTCTTT.

This clonotype was seen at least ten times. The chain recombines TRBV6-6 with TRBJ1-2; D uncertain. The germline V gene encodes CDR1 MNHNY and CDR2 SVGAGI (reference sequence). V shed 0 bases and J shed 4 bases, with 9 bases lying between them. CDR3 length: 14 amino acids. The CDR3 is CASSYSTSIYGYTF. CDR3 DNA sequence: TGTGCCAGCAGTTACTCGACCAGCATCTATGGCTACACCTTC.

This clonotype came up many times. V usage is TRBV12-3 or TRBV12-4 and J usage is TRBJ1-1, with a possible D match to TRBD1 (5 bases). This CDR3 spans 12 amino acids. Trimming left V 6 bases short and J 8 bases short, with 13 bases between. The CDR3 nucleotides read TGTGCCAGCAGGGGACGGGATTGGGAAGCTTTCTTT. As protein: CASRGRDWEAFF.

This chain joins TRBV4-3 and TRBJ2-1, with 7 bases that match TRBD1. After removal of 1 base from V and 4 bases from J, the junction contained 4 bases not matched to a gene. The CDR3 spans 15 residues. Germline assignment: CDR1 LGHNA and CDR2 YSLEER. DNA for the CDR3: TGCGCCAGCAGCCAAGGGGGACAGAAATACAATGAGCAGTTCTTC. Encoded protein: CASSQGGQKYNEQFF.

This clonotype was seen only a few times. The V gene is TRBV10-3, the J gene TRBJ2-7, with TRBD2 matching over 13 bases. V lost 5 bases to trimming and J lost 6 bases; unmatched junction nucleotides: 7. Germline V lookup: CDR1 ENHRY, CDR2 SYGVKD. The CDR3 loop spans 15 amino acids. CDR3 region: CAISFGLAGDSEQYF. The CDR3 DNA reads TGTGCCATCAGTTTCGGACTAGCGGGAGACAGCGAGCAGTACTTC.

This clonotype came up many times. The chain combines TRBV2 with TRBJ1-1; tentative D call: TRBD1 (6 bases). Germline V gene data show CDR1 as SNHLY and CDR2 as FYNNEI. Trimming cost V 2 bases and J 4 bases, with 11 bases left between them. The CDR3 extends over 14 amino acids. The CDR3 DNA sequence: TGTGCCAGCAGTGAACAGGGGTCGATCACTGAAGCTTTCTTT. Amino acids: CASSEQGSITEAFF.

This clonotype has a handful of counts. The rearrangement uses TRBV11-3 and TRBJ1-3, with D unclear. Deletions cut 5 bases from V and 1 base from J, with 12 bases between. The CDR3 spans 15 residues. Germline V gene data show CDR1 as SGHNT and CDR2 as YENEEA. In DNA, the CDR3 is TGTGCCAGCAGCCAGAGCGGGGTATCTGGAAACACCATATATTTT. It is translated as CASSQSGVSGNTIYF.

The chain links TRBV5-5 to TRBJ2-4, with 10 positions matching TRBD2. From germline, CDR1 is SGHKS and CDR2 YYEKEE (reference sequence). The CDR3 runs to 17 residues. J gave up 6 bases and V 0 bases, and 9 bases lay outside the gene matches. CDR3 nucleotides: TGTGCCAGCAGCTTGGACTCTAGCGGGAGTGGAGTAAACATTCAGTACTTC. This gives the protein CASSLDSSGSGVNIQYF.

V usage is TRBV20-1 and J usage is TRBJ1-6; 10 nucleotides match TRBD1. The J segment lost 0 bases and the V segment lost 6 bases, leaving 11 bases of the junction unmatched. The CDR3 spans 18 residues. Per the germline V gene, CDR1 is DFQATT and CDR2 is SNEGSKA (reference sequence). CDR3 nucleotides: TGCAGTGCAGACCGGGACAGGGGCTATAGCTCCTATAATTCACCCCTCCACTTT. Protein: CSADRDRGYSSYNSPLHF.

At least ten counts were recorded for this clonotype. The chain carries TRBV24-1 and TRBJ2-5; 8 nucleotides align to TRBD1. Germline V CDR1 and CDR2: KGHDR, SFDVKD. J was trimmed by 5 bases and V by 4 bases; bases with no gene match: 8. CDR3 length equals 15 residues. The CDR3 sequence is CATSDPGTGGETQYF. The DNA for the CDR3 is TGTGCCACCAGTGACCCCGGGACAGGTGGGGAGACCCAGTACTTC.

This clonotype occurred many times. The chain's CDR3 is CASAPFEAFF. The CDR3 DNA reads TGTGCCAGCGCCCCATTTGAAGCTTTCTTT. The J gene is TRBJ1-1, the V gene TRBV12-3 or TRBV12-4; D gene unclear. The CDR3 has 10 residues. V dropped 8 bases and J dropped 7 bases, with 8 bases sitting between them.

This clonotype was counted a few times. The genes are TRBV9 and TRBJ2-3; no firm D call. Deletions cut 0 bases from V and 2 bases from J, with 4 bases between. Germline V gene lookup returns CDR1 SGDLS and CDR2 YYNGEE. This CDR3 has 13 residues. DNA for the CDR3: TGTGCCAGCAGCGTAGCTGACACAGATACGCAGTATTTT. This translates into CASSVADTDTQYF.

This clonotype was picked up a small number of times. The rearrangement links TRBV20-1 to TRBJ2-1; possible D gene TRBD1, 5 bases. Germline assignment: CDR1 DFQATT and CDR2 SNEGSKA (reference sequence). Between the trimmed V and J ends, which lost 6 bases and 6 bases, there was a span of 15 bases. This CDR3 contains 13 residues. This CDR3 reads CSAIDSRSNEQFF. The CDR3 DNA sequence: TGCAGTGCGATTGACAGTCGGAGCAATGAGCAGTTCTTC.

This clonotype was seen ten or more times. The chain links TRBV13 to TRBJ1-1; possibly TRBD1 for D (5 bases). Germline V CDR1 and CDR2: PRHDT, FYEKMQ (reference sequence). The CDR3 length is 13 residues. Trimming removed 6 bases from V and 3 bases from J, with 11 bases in between. The chain's CDR3 is CASRPGTYTEAFF. The CDR3 nucleotides are TGTGCCAGCAGACCAGGGACTTACACTGAAGCTTTCTTT.

The V gene is TRBV30, the J gene TRBJ1-5, with D perhaps TRBD1 (5 bases). The CDR3 spans 13 residues. Germline V gene data show CDR1 as GTSNPN and CDR2 as SVGIG (reference sequence). Trimming removed 0 bases from V and 7 bases from J, with 10 bases in between. The DNA of the CDR3 is TGTGCCTGGAGTGTACAACCAGGGCAGCCCCAGCATTTT. Protein: CAWSVQPGQPQHF.